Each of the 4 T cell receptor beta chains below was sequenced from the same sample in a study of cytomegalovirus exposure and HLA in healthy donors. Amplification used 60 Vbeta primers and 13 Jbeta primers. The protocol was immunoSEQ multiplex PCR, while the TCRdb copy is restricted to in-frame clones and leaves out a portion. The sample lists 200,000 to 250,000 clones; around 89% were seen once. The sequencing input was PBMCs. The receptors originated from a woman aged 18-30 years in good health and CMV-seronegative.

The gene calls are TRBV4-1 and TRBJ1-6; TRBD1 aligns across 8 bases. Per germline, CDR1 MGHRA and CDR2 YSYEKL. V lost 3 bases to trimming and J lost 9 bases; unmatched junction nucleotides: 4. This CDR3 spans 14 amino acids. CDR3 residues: CASSQTGDASPLHF. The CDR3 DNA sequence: TGCGCCAGCAGCCAGACAGGGGACGCTTCACCCCTCCACTTT.

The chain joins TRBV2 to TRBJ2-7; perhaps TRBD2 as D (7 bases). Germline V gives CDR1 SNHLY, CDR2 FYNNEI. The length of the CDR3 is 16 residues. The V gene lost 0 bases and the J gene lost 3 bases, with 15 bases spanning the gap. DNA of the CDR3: TGTGCCAGCAGTGAAGCAGGGGAGGGGGAAGGCTACGAGCAGTACTTC. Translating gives CASSEAGEGEGYEQYF.

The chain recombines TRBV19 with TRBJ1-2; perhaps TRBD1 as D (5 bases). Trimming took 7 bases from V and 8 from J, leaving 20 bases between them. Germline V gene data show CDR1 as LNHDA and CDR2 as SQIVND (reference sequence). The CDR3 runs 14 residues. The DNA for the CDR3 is TGTGCCAGTAACACCGACAGAACCCGCAAAGGCTACACCTTC. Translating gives CASNTDRTRKGYTF.

The CDR3 protein is CASSQDGGGRGEQFF. The CDR3 DNA reads as TGCGCCAGCAGCCAAGATGGAGGGGGGAGGGGTGAGCAGTTCTTC. The chain is built from TRBV4-1 and TRBJ2-1; D may be TRBD2 (7 bases). The germline gives CDR1 MGHRA, CDR2 YSYEKL. The CDR3 is made up of 15 amino acids. Trimming left V 0 bases short and J 9 bases short, with 15 bases between.